The T cell receptor (beta chain) described here comes from a study of blood T cells in healthy people across ages (dated by TCRdb to between 2015 and 2016). Context from the whole study: Template switching captured roughly one uniquely barcoded TCR beta cDNA molecule per two T cells in model experiments. Age-related changes in TCR beta repertoire diversity were measured in the study by deep sequencing normalized with unique cDNA molecular identifiers. Donors were grouped into four age groups: young (average 16 years), middle-aged (39), aged (62) and long-lived (about 90). To avoid experimental bias, donors of different ages were spread randomly across the sequencing lanes. Using the same blood draw, the study looked at two additional independent replicas of 1 million unique cDNA reads for two donors, one aged 18 to 29 and the other aged 80 or older. Study-wide findings and limitations: Because the CMV infection status of the donors was unknown, age-related changes in expanded clonotypes may potentially have been confounded. Conclusive comparison of naive and antigen-experienced compartments was prevented by the profiling of bulk unsorted PBMCs. Compared with the aged group, the long-lived group had more naive CD4+ T cells, fewer expanded clones and increased TCR diversity, a pattern suggesting age selection. There was a strong correlation between observed TCR beta diversity and the percentage of naive T cells measured by flow cytometry. Total diversity estimates from one million sequenced T cells were considered lower bounds and underestimates. Observed TCR beta diversity per million T cells fell roughly linearly with age, and a significant reduction was already apparent by age around 40.

The roughly 39 donors, aged about 6 to 100 years, were systemically healthy Caucasian individuals from Russia. Roughly 9.5 milliliters of peripheral blood were drawn from each donor into EDTA-treated Vacutainer tubes. Ficoll-Paque density-gradient centrifugation was used to isolate PBMCs, with at least 7 million obtained per sample. Total RNA was extracted from PBMCs with Trizol reagent, with at least 5.5 micrograms obtained per sample. The percentages of naive CD45RAhigh/CD27high T cells were determined by flow cytometry on a PBMC aliquot from every donor. Turning to this clonotype: Its antigen has not been determined. No qualities accompany the bases; no much larger clone lies one base away.

Trimming accounts for 4 bases at V and 10 bases at J, while the number of junction bases matched to no gene is 5. The germline V gene provides CDR1 SNHLY and CDR2 FYNNEI. Including cysteine and phenylalanine, the CDR3 has 14 amino acids. Here the CDR3 DNA is all that survives: 42 bases in frame from base 1. The library was made by 5' RACE. Sequenced on an Illumina HiSeq 2500. The second PCR ran for roughly 7 to 11 cycles and used a J-beta primer mix along with a sample-barcoded 5' primer. A template-switch 5' adaptor carrying 12 random nucleotides introduced a unique molecular identifier onto each TCR beta cDNA molecule. Each sample yielded at least 3 million CDR3-containing paired-end reads. All of the RNA was converted into first-strand cDNA using the Mint cDNA synthesis kit, with a TRBC-specific oligonucleotide serving as the primer. After uracil-DNA glycosylase treatment, a first 18-cycle PCR used universal primers M1SS and BC2_uni_R on all cDNA. As for the original processing: Each sample was normalized by randomly selecting 1 million high-quality reads, each carrying a distinct molecular identifier. Instead of being binned into consensus sequences, reads that shared molecular identifiers were thrown out. MiTCR, with a Q25 quality threshold and the strictest error-elimination algorithm, was used for CDR3 identification, clonotype clustering and error correction. A nonparametric unseen species model using Euler transformation provided a lower-bound estimate of total TCR beta diversity. TCRdb passed the public sequencing reads through fastp at Q25 and MiXCR, retaining productive beta sequences. Here each entry gathers all rows of one CDR3 protein and keeps the most common genes and DNA. The V and J calls were not made by the authors but by TCRdb's processing. The sample has just under 900,000 distinct CDR3 sequences on record, around 28% of them singletons. Clones ranked in the top ten supply roughly a sixth of the sample.

The V and J segments used are TRBV2 and TRBJ2-1, and 12 bases in between align with TRBD2. The TCR sequence derives from a woman aged 80 or over in good health. The sample taken for sequencing was blood. The CDR3 corresponds to CASSGTSGAGEQFF. The nucleotide sequence is given as TGTGCCAGCAGTGGGACTAGCGGGGCTGGAGAGCAGTTCTTC.